These 4 T cell receptor beta chains came from one sample sequenced in a study of T cell responses to AZD1222 COVID-19 vaccine. The method was immunoSEQ multiplex PCR; TCRdb's version includes in-frame clones alone and lacks a portion of them. The sample lists 90,000 to 110,000 clones; about 89% were seen once. Sequences were derived from peripheral blood, sampled 28 days after the second AZD1222 dose. These receptors were taken from an adult who received the AZD1222 COVID-19 vaccine.

The genes are TRBV7-2 and TRBJ2-7; no clear D. CDR1 and CDR2 from the germline V gene are SGHTA and FQGNSA. Trimming stripped 2 bases from V and 7 bases from J, with 9 bases between. This CDR3 has 12 residues. As DNA, the CDR3 is TGTGCCAGCAGCTTATCATATTCGGAGCAGTACTTC. This translates into CASSLSYSEQYF. Full variable domain (missing parts from reference TRBV7-2 and TRBJ2-7): GAGVSQSPSNKVTEKGKDVELRCDPISGHTALYWYRQSLGQGLEFLIYFQGNSAPDKSGLPSDRFSAERTGGSVSTLTIQRTQQEDSAVYLCASSLSYSEQYFGPGTRLTVT.

The rearrangement joins TRBV7-8 to TRBJ1-1; no reliable D call. Deletions cut 5 bases from V and 2 bases from J, with 9 bases between. The CDR3 loop spans 13 amino acids. Germline V gene lookup returns CDR1 SGHVS and CDR2 FQNEAQ. The CDR3 region is CASSRQVNTEAFF. The DNA for the CDR3 is TGTGCCAGCAGCCGTCAGGTTAACACTGAAGCTTTCTTT.

The gene calls are TRBV11-2 and TRBJ1-1, with 12 bases that match TRBD1. J gave up 7 bases and V 8 bases, and 8 bases lay outside the gene matches. Germline CDR1 reads SGHAT; CDR2 reads FQNNGV. The CDR3 has 14 residues. The CDR3 region is CASGTGGLDDEAFF. The CDR3 nucleotides read TGTGCCAGCGGGACAGGGGGCTTAGATGATGAAGCTTTCTTT. The full variable domain, rest sourced from reference TRBV11-2 and TRBJ1-1, is EAGVAQSPRYKIIEKRQSVAFWCNPISGHATLYWYQQILGQGPKLLIQFQNNGVVDDSQLPKDRFSAERLKGVDSTLKIQPAKLEDSAVYLCASGTGGLDDEAFFGQGTRLTVV.

V gene TRBV12-5 combines with J gene TRBJ2-1; the D is unclear. There are 14 residues in the CDR3. Trimming took 7 bases from V and 0 from J, leaving 10 bases between them. Germline loops: CDR1 LGHNT, CDR2 FRNRAP. The CDR3 region has the DNA TGTGCTAGTGCCCTATCTTACTCCTACAATGAGCAGTTCTTC. This encodes CASALSYSYNEQFF.